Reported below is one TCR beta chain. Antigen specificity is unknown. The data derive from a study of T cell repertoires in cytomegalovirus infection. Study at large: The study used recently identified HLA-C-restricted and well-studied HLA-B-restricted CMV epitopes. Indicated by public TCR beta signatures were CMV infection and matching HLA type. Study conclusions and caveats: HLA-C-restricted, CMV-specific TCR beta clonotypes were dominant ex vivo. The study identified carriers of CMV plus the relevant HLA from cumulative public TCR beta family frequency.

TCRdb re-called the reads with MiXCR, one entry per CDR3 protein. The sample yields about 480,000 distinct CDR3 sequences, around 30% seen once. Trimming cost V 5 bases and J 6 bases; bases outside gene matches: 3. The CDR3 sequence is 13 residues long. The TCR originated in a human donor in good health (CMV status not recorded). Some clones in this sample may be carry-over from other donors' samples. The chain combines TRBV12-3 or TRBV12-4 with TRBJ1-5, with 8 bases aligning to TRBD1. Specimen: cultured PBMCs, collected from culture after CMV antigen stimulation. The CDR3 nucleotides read TGTGCCAGCAGTAAACAGGGGGTTCAGCCCCAGCATTTT. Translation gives CASSKQGVQPQHF.